This TCR beta chain was retrieved from a study of T cell repertoires in cytomegalovirus infection. Regarding the study as a whole: Cumulative frequency of public TCR beta families picked out carriers of CMV plus the relevant HLA.

CDR1 is MNHEY, CDR2 SVGAGI, per germline. After removal of 0 bases from V and 6 bases from J, the junction contained 11 bases not matched to a gene. This CDR3 contains 17 residues. This clonotype has at least ten counts. Its cognate antigen is unknown. TCRdb re-derived calls from the reads in MiXCR, one entry per CDR3 protein. The sample consists of 200,000 to 300,000 distinct CDR3 sequences, roughly an eighth of them appearing once. The V call is TRBV6-5, the J call TRBJ2-4, with 7 bases that match TRBD1. This TCR was sampled from a human donor in good health (CMV status not recorded). Some clones in this sample may be carry-over from other donors' samples. Sequenced input: PBMCs. In DNA form, the CDR3 reads TGTGCCAGCAGTTACTCGACTTTAGGGGGCCGCGGAAACATTCAGTACTTC. Encoded protein: CASSYSTLGGRGNIQYF.